One sample yielded the 26 T cell receptor beta chains listed below, sequenced in a study of T cell responses to AZD1222 COVID-19 vaccine. Libraries were prepared by immunoSEQ multiplex PCR; TCRdb keeps only in-frame clonotypes and omits some of them. The data contain about 130,000 clones, roughly 86% of them singletons. The material sequenced was peripheral blood, taken on day 0 of AZD1222 vaccination. These receptors originate from an adult in good health.

The chain is built from TRBV11-2 and TRBJ2-5, with 8 bases that match TRBD1. The length of the CDR3 is 14 residues. Unmatched junction bases numbered 7, after V lost 4 bases and J lost 6 bases. Germline values: CDR1 SGHAT, CDR2 FQNNGV. CDR3 in DNA: TGTGCCAGCAGCTACGGACAGGGAAGACAGACCCAGTACTTC. Encoded protein: CASSYGQGRQTQYF.

The chain recombines TRBV7-3 with TRBJ2-1; D is perhaps TRBD2 (5 bases). Trimming cost V 6 bases and J 5 bases, with 8 bases left between them. The CDR3 runs 12 residues. CDR1 is SGHTA, CDR2 FQGTGA, per germline. The CDR3 sequence is CASRDSNNEQFF. The CDR3 DNA follows: TGTGCCAGCAGGGACTCGAACAATGAGCAGTTCTTC.

The V call is TRBV27, the J call TRBJ2-7, with 7 bases fitting TRBD2. There are 14 residues in the CDR3. The V gene's germline CDR1 is MNHEY and CDR2 SMNVEV (reference sequence). The J segment lost 8 bases and the V segment lost 0 bases, leaving 7 bases of the junction unmatched. The CDR3 region is CASSLSTGGGKQYF. The CDR3 bases are TGTGCCAGCAGTTTATCAACGGGGGGAGGCAAGCAGTACTTC.

V usage is TRBV18 and J usage is TRBJ1-2; a possible D gene is TRBD1 (6 bases). CDR3 size: 14 residues. V lost 6 bases and J 8 bases, leaving 19 bases between the germline ends. Looked up from germline, CDR1 is KGHSH and CDR2 is LQKENI. This chain's CDR3 is CASSSRSYRDGYTF. As DNA, the CDR3 is TGTGCCAGCTCTTCTAGATCTTACAGGGACGGCTACACCTTC.

The chain employs TRBV28 and TRBJ2-1, with 7 bases matching TRBD1. The germline V gene has CDR1 MDHEN and CDR2 SYDVKM. The CDR3 covers 14 residues. The V gene end was trimmed by 6 bases and the J gene end by 6 bases; junction bases not matched to a gene: 8. In DNA form, the CDR3 reads TGTGCCAGCAGCTACAACAGGGGATCCAATGAGCAGTTCTTC. It translates to CASSYNRGSNEQFF.

The chain is built from TRBV27 and TRBJ2-7; 7 bases align to TRBD2. J gave up 5 bases and V 8 bases, and 9 bases lay outside the gene matches. The CDR3 spans 13 residues. Germline CDR1 reads MNHEY; CDR2 reads SMNVEV (reference sequence). The CDR3 nucleotides are TGTGCCAGCTCGGTAGGACTAGAGCACGAGCAGTACTTC. It translates to CASSVGLEHEQYF.

This sequence joins TRBV15 and TRBJ2-3, with TRBD2 as a possible D gene (6 bases). The CDR3 contains 16 residues. The V and J ends lost 1 base and 3 bases respectively, with 14 bases between them. Germline V gene data show CDR1 as LNHNV and CDR2 as YYDKDF (reference sequence). The CDR3 DNA sequence: TGTGCCACCAGCAGAGGTTTGGAGGGTCGTACAGATACGCAGTATTTT. As protein: CATSRGLEGRTDTQYF.

The chain uses TRBV2 and TRBJ2-2, with D hard to call. V lost 3 bases and J lost 1, with 9 bases in between. The CDR3 sequence is 15 residues long. In germline, CDR1 is SNHLY, CDR2 FYNNEI. The CDR3 nucleotides read TGTGCCAGCAGTGAGAGGTTAGGGAACACCGGGGAGCTGTTTTTT. Residues: CASSERLGNTGELFF.

On this clone: Germline and junction disagree at one end, which may indicate a read error. The rearrangement links TRBV6-5 to TRBJ2-3, with 7 bases that match TRBD1. This CDR3 is built from 15 residues. Germline loops: CDR1 MNHEY, CDR2 SVGAGI. CDR3 in amino acids: CASSYRGQGTDTQYF. In DNA, the CDR3 is TGTGCTAGCAGTTACAGAGGACAGGGCACAGATACGCAGTATTTT.

This chain uses TRBV20-1 with TRBJ1-1; possibly TRBD1 for D (5 bases). The CDR3 has 11 residues. Trimming removed 6 bases at V and 6 bases at J, with 11 bases between. CDR1 and CDR2 from the germline V gene are DFQATT and SNEGSKA (reference sequence). CDR3 sequence: CSAKRGPEAFF. CDR3 bases: TGCAGTGCGAAAAGGGGTCCTGAAGCTTTCTTT.

V is TRBV24-1 and J is TRBJ2-5; D unresolved. This CDR3 is 14 amino acids long. Per the germline V gene, CDR1 is KGHDR and CDR2 is SFDVKD. V lost 0 bases and J lost 7, with 11 bases in between. The CDR3 loop reads CATSDLYGSRTQYF. CDR3 DNA: TGTGCCACCAGTGATTTGTATGGATCACGGACCCAGTACTTC.

The chain recombines TRBV18 with TRBJ1-5; the D is unclear. This CDR3 contains 13 residues. The germline CDR1 and CDR2 sequences are KGHSH and LQKENI. Trimming pared 6 bases from V and 5 bases from J, leaving 11 bases between. Written as DNA, the CDR3 is TGTGCCAGCTCCAGTTATGTGGATCAGCCCCAGCATTTT. Translation: CASSSYVDQPQHF.

This chain joins TRBV27 and TRBJ1-2; 10 bases fit TRBD1. Germline loops: CDR1 MNHEY, CDR2 SMNVEV (reference sequence). The CDR3 is 15 residues long. J was trimmed by 5 bases and V by 0 bases; bases with no gene match: 3. In nucleotides, the CDR3 is TGTGCCAGCAGTTTATCCCGGACAGGGGGTTATGGCTACACCTTC. Residues: CASSLSRTGGYGYTF.

The chain has TRBV6-6 and TRBJ1-2; D call uncertain. Trimming removed 8 bases at V and 8 bases at J, with 27 bases between. Germline CDR1 MNHNY, CDR2 SVGAGI (reference sequence). The CDR3 has 16 amino acids. The CDR3 sequence is CASSYVRTDQARGYTF. In DNA, the CDR3 is TGTGCCAGCTCTTATGTCCGGACGGACCAGGCTAGAGGCTACACCTTC.

The rearrangement links TRBV19 to TRBJ2-7; TRBD1 might be the D (5 bases). V gave up 8 bases and J gave up 1 base, with 9 bases separating them. Germline V gene lookup returns CDR1 LNHDA and CDR2 SQIVND (reference sequence). The CDR3 totals 12 residues. The CDR3 reads CASGDRSYEQYF. CDR3 nucleotides: TGTGCCAGTGGAGACAGATCCTACGAGCAGTACTTC.

Details on this clone: A junction boundary mismatches the germline segment, possibly from a read error. The gene calls are TRBV5-6 and TRBJ2-7; D not certain. Germline CDR1 SGHDT, CDR2 YYEEEE. The CDR3 consists of 10 residues. CDR3 DNA sequence: TGTGCCAGCAGCTTGGGTGGTACTTTCTTC. Encoded protein: CASSLGGTFF.

The chain recombines TRBV5-1 with TRBJ2-5; 7 nucleotides line up with TRBD2. This CDR3 spans 15 amino acids. The V gene's germline CDR1 is SGHRS and CDR2 YFSETQ. The V segment lost 4 bases and the J segment 0 bases; nucleotides outside the gene matches: 6. CDR3 protein: CASSLTGTNQETQYF. The CDR3 bases are TGCGCCAGCAGCCTGACTGGGACTAACCAAGAGACCCAGTACTTC.

CDR3 protein: CASTRDYSSYNEQFF. CDR3 sequence (DNA): TGTGCCAGCACCAGGGACTATAGCTCCTACAATGAGCAGTTCTTC. The V call is TRBV9, the J call TRBJ2-1, with 7 bases aligning to TRBD2. The CDR3 consists of 15 residues. Germline V gene data show CDR1 as SGDLS and CDR2 as YYNGEE. Trimming at V came to 6 bases and at J to 0 bases, leaving 6 bases not matched to a gene.

CDR3 DNA: TGTGCCAGCAGAAGGAGGGTGACGGGGTTGGCCATCTTGGCCCAAGACAATGAGCAGTTCTTC. It codes for CASRRRVTGLAILAQDNEQFF. The chain joins TRBV27 to TRBJ2-1, with a tentative D call TRBD2 (6 bases). V shed 6 bases and J shed 5 bases, with 35 bases lying between them. Germline CDR1 is MNHEY and CDR2 is SMNVEV (reference sequence). The CDR3 spans 21 residues.

The chain has TRBV11-2 and TRBJ1-2, with 9 bases that match TRBD1. Germline V gene sequence: CDR1 SGHAT, CDR2 FQNNGV. This CDR3 spans 15 amino acids. Trimming removed 5 bases from V and 0 bases from J; junction bases left unmatched: 4. The CDR3 sequence is CASSRTGGANYGYTF. In DNA form, the CDR3 reads TGTGCCAGCAGCAGAACAGGGGGCGCTAACTATGGCTACACCTTC.

This chain joins TRBV29-1 and TRBJ2-3, with D possibly matching TRBD2 (5 bases). The germline gives CDR1 SQVTM, CDR2 ANQGSEA. Trimming cost V 7 bases and J 0 bases, with 11 bases left between them. This CDR3 has 13 amino acids. As DNA, the CDR3 is TGCAGCGCTGAGGGCGGGAGCACAGATACGCAGTATTTT. Amino acids: CSAEGGSTDTQYF.

This clone has only one observation. This chain links TRBV7-9 with TRBJ2-1; the D is unclear. The length of the CDR3 is 13 residues. With 6 bases removed from V and 5 bases from J, the gap between germline ends came to 11 bases. Germline CDR1 SEHNR, CDR2 FQNEAQ (reference sequence). CDR3 DNA sequence: TGTGCCAGCAGTCACGACGGAAACAATGAGCAGTTCTTC. Encoded protein: CASSHDGNNEQFF.

This rearrangement joins TRBV7-2 to TRBJ2-1, with D tentatively TRBD2 (5 bases). In germline, CDR1 is SGHTA, CDR2 FQGNSA. Trimming left V 3 bases short and J 9 bases short, with 15 bases between. The CDR3 length is 14 residues. The DNA for the CDR3 is TGTGCCAGCAGCTTGTCTAGCAGAATGAGTGAGCAGTTCTTC. It translates to CASSLSSRMSEQFF.

The V gene is TRBV5-1, the J gene TRBJ2-2, with 9 bases matching TRBD1. The CDR3 runs 14 residues. Germline CDR1 SGHRS, CDR2 YFSETQ. With 4 bases clipped from V and 5 bases from J, the junction kept 3 bases outside the gene matches. The CDR3 reads CASSPGQGTGELFF. The CDR3, as DNA: TGCGCCAGCAGCCCGGGACAGGGAACCGGGGAGCTGTTTTTT. Together with reference TRBV5-1 and TRBJ2-2, the CDR3 gives the full variable domain: KAGVTQTPRYLIKTRGQQVTLSCSPISGHRSVSWYQQTPGQGLQFLFEYFSETQRNKGNFPGRFSGRQFSNSRSEMNVSTLELGDSALYLCASSPGQGTGELFFGEGSRLTVL.

The chain couples TRBV4-2 to TRBJ2-2, with TRBD1 matching 7 bases. V lost 2 bases, J lost 1 base, and 4 bases stayed unmatched. CDR1 is LGHNA and CDR2 is YNFKEQ in the germline V gene. This CDR3 is built from 16 residues. The CDR3 nucleotides are TGTGCCAGCAGCCAACATACAGGGGTGAACACCGGGGAGCTGTTTTTT. It codes for CASSQHTGVNTGELFF.

This sequence joins TRBV19 and TRBJ1-2; D is ambiguous. CDR3 length equals 11 residues. Per germline, CDR1 LNHDA and CDR2 SQIVND (reference sequence). The V end was cut by 5 bases, the J end by 5 bases, with 6 bases between. CDR3 amino acids: CASSVGYGYTF. DNA of the CDR3: TGTGCCAGTAGTGTTGGGTATGGCTACACCTTC.